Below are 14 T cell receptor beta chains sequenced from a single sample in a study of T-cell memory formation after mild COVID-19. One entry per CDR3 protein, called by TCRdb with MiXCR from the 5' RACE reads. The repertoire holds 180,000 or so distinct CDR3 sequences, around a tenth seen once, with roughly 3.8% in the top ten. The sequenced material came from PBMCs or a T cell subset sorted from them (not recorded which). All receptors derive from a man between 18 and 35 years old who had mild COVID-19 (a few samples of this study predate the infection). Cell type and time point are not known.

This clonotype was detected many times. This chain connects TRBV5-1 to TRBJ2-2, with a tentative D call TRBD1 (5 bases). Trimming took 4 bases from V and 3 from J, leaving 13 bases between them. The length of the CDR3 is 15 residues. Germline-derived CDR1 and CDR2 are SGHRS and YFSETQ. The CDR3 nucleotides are TGCGCCAGCAGCCGAGACAGAGGATACACCGGGGAGCTGTTTTTT. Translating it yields CASSRDRGYTGELFF.

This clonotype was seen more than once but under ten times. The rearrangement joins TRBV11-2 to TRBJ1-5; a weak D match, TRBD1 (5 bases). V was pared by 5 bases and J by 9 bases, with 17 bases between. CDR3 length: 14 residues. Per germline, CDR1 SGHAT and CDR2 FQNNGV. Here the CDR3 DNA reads TGTGCCAGCAGCCTCGGGGAGGGGAAGGTGCCCCAGCATTTT. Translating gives CASSLGEGKVPQHF.

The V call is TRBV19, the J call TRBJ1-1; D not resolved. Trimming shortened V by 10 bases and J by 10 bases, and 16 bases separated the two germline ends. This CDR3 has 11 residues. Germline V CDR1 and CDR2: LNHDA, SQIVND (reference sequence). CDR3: CATRHGLGAFF. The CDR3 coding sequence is TGTGCCACCCGACACGGTCTGGGAGCTTTCTTT.

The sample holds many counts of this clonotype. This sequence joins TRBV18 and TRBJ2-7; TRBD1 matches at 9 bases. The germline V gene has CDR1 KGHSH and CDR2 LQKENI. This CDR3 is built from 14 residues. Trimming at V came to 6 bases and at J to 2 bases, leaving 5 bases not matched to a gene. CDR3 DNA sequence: TGTGCCAGCTCCTCCGGGACAGGGCCCTACGAGCAGTACTTC. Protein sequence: CASSSGTGPYEQYF.

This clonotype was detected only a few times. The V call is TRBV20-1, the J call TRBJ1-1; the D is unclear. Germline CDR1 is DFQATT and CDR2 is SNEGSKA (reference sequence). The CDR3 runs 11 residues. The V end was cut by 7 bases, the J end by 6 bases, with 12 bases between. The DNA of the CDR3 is TGCAGTGATGGGTATGGCCCTGAAGCTTTCTTT. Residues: CSDGYGPEAFF.

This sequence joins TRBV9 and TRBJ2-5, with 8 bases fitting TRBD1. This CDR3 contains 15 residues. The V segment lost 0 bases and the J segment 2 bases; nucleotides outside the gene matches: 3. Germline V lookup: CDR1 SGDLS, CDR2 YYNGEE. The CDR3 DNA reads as TGTGCCAGCAGCGTAGGTGGGACAGGACAAGAGACCCAGTACTTC. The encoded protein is CASSVGGTGQETQYF.

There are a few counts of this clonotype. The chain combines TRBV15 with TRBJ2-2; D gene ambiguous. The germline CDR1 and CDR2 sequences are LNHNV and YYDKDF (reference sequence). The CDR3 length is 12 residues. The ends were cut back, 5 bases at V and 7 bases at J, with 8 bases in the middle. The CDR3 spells CATSWSIGELFF. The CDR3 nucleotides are TGTGCCACCAGCTGGAGTATCGGGGAGCTGTTTTTT.

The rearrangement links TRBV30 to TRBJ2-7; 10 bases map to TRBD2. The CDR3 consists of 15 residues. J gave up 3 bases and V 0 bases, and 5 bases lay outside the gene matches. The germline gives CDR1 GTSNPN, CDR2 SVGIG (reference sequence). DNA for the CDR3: TGTGCCTGGAGTGTAGGCCTAGCGGGGGTCTACGAGCAGTACTTC. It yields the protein CAWSVGLAGVYEQYF.

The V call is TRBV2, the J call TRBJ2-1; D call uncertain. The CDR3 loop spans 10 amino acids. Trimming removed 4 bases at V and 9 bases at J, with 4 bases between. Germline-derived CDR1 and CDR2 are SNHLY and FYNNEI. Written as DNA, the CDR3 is TGTGCCAGCAGTGCCCGTGAGCAGTTCTTC. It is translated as CASSAREQFF.

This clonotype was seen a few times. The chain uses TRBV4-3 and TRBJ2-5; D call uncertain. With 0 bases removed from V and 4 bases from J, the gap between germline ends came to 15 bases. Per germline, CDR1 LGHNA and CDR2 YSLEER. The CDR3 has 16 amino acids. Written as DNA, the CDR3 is TGCGCCAGCAGCCAAGATCGGGCATGGGGAACAGAGACCCAGTACTTC. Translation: CASSQDRAWGTETQYF.

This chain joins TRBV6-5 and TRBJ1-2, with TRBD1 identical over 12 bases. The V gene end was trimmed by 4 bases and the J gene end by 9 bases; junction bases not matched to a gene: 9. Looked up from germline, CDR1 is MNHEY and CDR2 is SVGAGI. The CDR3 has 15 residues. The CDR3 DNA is TGTGCCAGCAGTTTTCGAGGGACAGGGGGCACGAGCTACACCTTC. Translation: CASSFRGTGGTSYTF.

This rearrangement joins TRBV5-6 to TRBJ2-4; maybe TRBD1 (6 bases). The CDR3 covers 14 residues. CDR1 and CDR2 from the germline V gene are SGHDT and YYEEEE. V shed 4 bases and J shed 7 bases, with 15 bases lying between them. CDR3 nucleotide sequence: TGTGCCAGCAGCCGACTTGGAACAGGGAACATTCAGTACTTC. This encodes CASSRLGTGNIQYF.

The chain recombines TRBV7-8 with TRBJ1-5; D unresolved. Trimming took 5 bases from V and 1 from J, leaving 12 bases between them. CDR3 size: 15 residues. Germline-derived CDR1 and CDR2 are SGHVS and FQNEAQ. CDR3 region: CASSQLGRSNQPQHF. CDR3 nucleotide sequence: TGTGCCAGCAGCCAGCTAGGCAGGAGCAATCAGCCCCAGCATTTT. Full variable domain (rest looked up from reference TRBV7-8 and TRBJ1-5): GAGVSQSPRYKVAKRGQDVALRCDPISGHVSLFWYQQALGQGPEFLTYFQNEAQLDKSGLPSDRFFAERPEGSVSTLKIQRTQQEDSAVYLCASSQLGRSNQPQHFGDGTRLSIL.

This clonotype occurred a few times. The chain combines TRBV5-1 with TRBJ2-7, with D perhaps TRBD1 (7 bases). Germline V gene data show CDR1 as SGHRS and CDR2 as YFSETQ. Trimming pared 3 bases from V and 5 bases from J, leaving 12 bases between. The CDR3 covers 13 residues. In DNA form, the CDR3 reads TGCGCCAGCAGCTCAGGAGGGGGCGACGAGCAGTACTTC. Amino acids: CASSSGGGDEQYF.